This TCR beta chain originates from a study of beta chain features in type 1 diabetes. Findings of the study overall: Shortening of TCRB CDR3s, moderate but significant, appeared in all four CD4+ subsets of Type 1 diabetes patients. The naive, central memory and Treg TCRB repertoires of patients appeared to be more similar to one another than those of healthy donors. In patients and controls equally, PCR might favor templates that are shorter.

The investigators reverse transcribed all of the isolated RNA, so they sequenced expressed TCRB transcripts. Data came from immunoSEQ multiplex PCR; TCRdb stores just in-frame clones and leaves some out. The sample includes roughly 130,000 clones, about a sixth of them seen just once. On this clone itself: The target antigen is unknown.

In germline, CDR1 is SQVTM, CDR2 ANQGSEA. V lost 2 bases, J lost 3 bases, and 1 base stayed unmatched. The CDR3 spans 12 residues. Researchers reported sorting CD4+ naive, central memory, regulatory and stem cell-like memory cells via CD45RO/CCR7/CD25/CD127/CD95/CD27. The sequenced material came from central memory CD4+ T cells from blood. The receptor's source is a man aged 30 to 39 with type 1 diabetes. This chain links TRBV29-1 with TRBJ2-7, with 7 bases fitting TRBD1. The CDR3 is CSVERTGYEQYF. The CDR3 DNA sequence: TGCAGCGTTGAAAGGACAGGCTACGAGCAGTACTTC.